These 12 T cell receptor beta chains came from one sample sequenced in a study of blood T cell repertoires in COVID-19. Repertoires were generated with immunoSEQ multiplex PCR, while TCRdb's copy carries only in-frame clones and drops some. The data contain roughly 400,000 clones, about 90% of them singletons. Source material: PBMCs or T cells enriched from blood (not recorded which). All receptors derive from a woman in her 30s who had recovered from COVID-19.

The rearrangement joins TRBV29-1 to TRBJ1-1; possibly TRBD1 for D (5 bases). The V end was cut by 6 bases, the J end by 5 bases, with 13 bases between. Germline V gives CDR1 SQVTM, CDR2 ANQGSEA. This CDR3 spans 12 amino acids. The CDR3 nucleotides are TGCAGCGTCATCCCGGGGGGAACTGAAGCTTTCTTT. Amino acid sequence: CSVIPGGTEAFF.

The chain couples TRBV5-1 to TRBJ2-3; TRBD2 matches 8 bases. The CDR3 has 17 amino acids. From germline, CDR1 is SGHRS and CDR2 YFSETQ. V lost 2 bases, J lost 5 bases, and 13 bases stayed unmatched. The DNA of the CDR3 is TGCGCCAGCAGCTTCGCTTCCGCGGGAGGCATGGTAGATACGCAGTATTTT. Amino acids: CASSFASAGGMVDTQYF.

J is TRBJ1-6 and V is TRBV5-1; weak D call: TRBD1 (6 bases). The germline V and J ends were trimmed by 2 bases and 5 bases, with 14 bases remaining between them. The CDR3 totals 16 residues. Germline V gene data show CDR1 as SGHRS and CDR2 as YFSETQ. Here the CDR3 reads CASSFTGFSNNSPLHF. CDR3 bases: TGCGCCAGCAGCTTTACAGGGTTTTCGAATAATTCACCCCTCCACTTT.

The gene calls are TRBV4-1 and TRBJ1-1; D uncertain. Germline loops: CDR1 MGHRA, CDR2 YSYEKL. The ends were cut back, 1 base at V and 1 base at J, with 10 bases in the middle. There are 15 residues in the CDR3. The CDR3 reads CASSQVALTNTEAFF. CDR3 nucleotide sequence: TGCGCCAGCAGCCAAGTTGCGCTTACGAACACTGAAGCTTTCTTT.

This clone was observed once. This chain links TRBV27 with TRBJ1-5, with a possible D match to TRBD1 (5 bases). The germline V and J ends were trimmed by 6 bases and 3 bases, with 15 bases remaining between them. Germline V gene lookup returns CDR1 MNHEY and CDR2 SMNVEV (reference sequence). This CDR3 spans 15 amino acids. CDR3: CASRPTGPFNQPQHF. The CDR3, as DNA: TGTGCCAGCAGACCCACAGGACCTTTCAATCAGCCCCAGCATTTT.

The V gene is TRBV7-9, the J gene TRBJ1-1, with TRBD1 identical over 7 bases. The germline CDR1 and CDR2 sequences are SEHNR and FQNEAQ (reference sequence). The trim removed 5 bases at V and 2 bases at J, leaving 8 bases unmatched. This CDR3 spans 15 amino acids. The CDR3 loop reads CASSLDRASNTEAFF. DNA for the CDR3: TGTGCCAGCAGCCTAGACAGGGCGAGCAACACTGAAGCTTTCTTT.

The CDR3 is CASGPISGNTIYF. CDR3 coding DNA: TGTGCTAGTGGCCCTATCTCTGGAAACACCATATATTTT. The rearrangement joins TRBV12-5 to TRBJ1-3; D gene unclear. V lost 6 bases and J 0 bases, leaving 6 bases between the germline ends. From germline, CDR1 is LGHNT and CDR2 FRNRAP. The CDR3 extends over 13 amino acids.

This chain connects TRBV9 to TRBJ1-4; weak D call: TRBD1 (5 bases). V was trimmed by 4 bases and J by 16 bases, leaving 14 bases between them. There are 11 residues in the CDR3. Germline CDR1 reads SGDLS; CDR2 reads YYNGEE. CDR3 sequence: CASSPRGDPFF. CDR3 nucleotides: TGTGCCAGCAGCCCCCGCGGGGACCCGTTTTTT.

The CDR3 loop reads CASRGTGTNSYEQYF. For the CDR3, the DNA is TGTGCCAGTAGGGGAACCGGGACAAACTCCTACGAGCAGTACTTC. The gene calls are TRBV19 and TRBJ2-7; a weak D match, TRBD1 (6 bases). The length of the CDR3 is 15 residues. V shed 6 bases and J shed 0 bases, with 15 bases lying between them. CDR1 and CDR2 from the germline V gene are LNHDA and SQIVND (reference sequence).

CDR3 residues: CAWSVRGQMNTEAFF. The CDR3 nucleotides are TGTGCCTGGAGTGTACGGGGTCAGATGAACACTGAAGCTTTCTTT. J is TRBJ1-1 and V is TRBV30; the D is unclear. Germline CDR1 and CDR2: GTSNPN and SVGIG (reference sequence). V lost 0 bases to trimming and J lost 0 bases, with 11 bases between them. CDR3 length: 15 residues.

The chain joins TRBV19 to TRBJ2-3, with D tentatively TRBD1 (5 bases). CDR1 LNHDA and CDR2 SQIVND come from the germline V gene (reference sequence). The CDR3 loop spans 15 amino acids. Trimming removed 7 bases from V and 0 bases from J, with 14 bases in between. In DNA, the CDR3 is TGTGCCAGTAATTTTATTGGGGCCAGCACAGATACGCAGTATTTT. It is translated as CASNFIGASTDTQYF.

The rearrangement uses TRBV18 and TRBJ2-5, with 8 bases aligning to TRBD1. Germline CDR1 reads KGHSH; CDR2 reads LQKENI. Trimming cost V 4 bases and J 2 bases; bases outside gene matches: 6. CDR3 size: 15 residues. The DNA for the CDR3 is TGTGCCAGCTCACTGATGACAGGGGCACAAGAGACCCAGTACTTC. Translated, it gives CASSLMTGAQETQYF.